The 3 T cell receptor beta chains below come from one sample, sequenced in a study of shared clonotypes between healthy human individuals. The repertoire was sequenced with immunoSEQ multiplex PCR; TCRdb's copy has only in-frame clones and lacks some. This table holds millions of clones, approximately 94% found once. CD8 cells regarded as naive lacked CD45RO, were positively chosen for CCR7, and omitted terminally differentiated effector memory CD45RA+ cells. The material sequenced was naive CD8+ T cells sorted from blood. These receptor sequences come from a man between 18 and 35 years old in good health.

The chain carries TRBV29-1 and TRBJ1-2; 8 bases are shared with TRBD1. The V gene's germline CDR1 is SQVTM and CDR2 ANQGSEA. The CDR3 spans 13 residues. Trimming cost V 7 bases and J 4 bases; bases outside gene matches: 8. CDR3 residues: CSARDRSIYGYTF. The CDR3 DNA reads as TGCAGCGCCAGGGACAGGTCGATCTATGGCTACACCTTC.

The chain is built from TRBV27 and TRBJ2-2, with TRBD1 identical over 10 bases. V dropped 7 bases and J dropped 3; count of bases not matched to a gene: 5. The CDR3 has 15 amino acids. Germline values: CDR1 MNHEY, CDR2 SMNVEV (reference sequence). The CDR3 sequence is CASTPGTGDTGELFF. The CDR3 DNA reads TGTGCCAGCACCCCCGGGACAGGGGACACCGGGGAGCTGTTTTTT.

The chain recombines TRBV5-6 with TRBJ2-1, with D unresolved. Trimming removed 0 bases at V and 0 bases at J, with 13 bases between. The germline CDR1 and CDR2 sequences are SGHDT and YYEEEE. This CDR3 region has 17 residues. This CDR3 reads CASSLAKGPVSYNEQFF. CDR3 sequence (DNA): TGTGCCAGCAGCTTGGCCAAGGGCCCGGTCTCCTACAATGAGCAGTTCTTC.